This T cell receptor beta chain was sequenced for a study of cytomegalovirus exposure and HLA in healthy donors listed by TCRdb under 2017. A note on the overall study: An earlier analysis of 587 of the donors reported over 250 Gb of sequence data and approximately 120 million unique TCR beta sequences obtained from some 170 million T cells. An early release covering roughly 600 HLA-typed donors comprised approximately 300 gigabases of sequencing data and tens of millions of unique TCR sequences. The genetic ancestry cluster associated with self-reported Caucasian donors included about 81% of the roughly 410 genotyped donors. The study was designed to test whether signatures of past pathogen exposure could be identified by cataloging public T cell receptors. The study used immunosequencing to profile the T cell repertoires of 600 to 850 subjects and linked those repertoires to cytomegalovirus serostatus. Along with the approximately 650-subject first cohort, a separate validation cohort of over 90 different subjects was used. High-throughput TCR immunosequencing, statistical association of individual TCRs with disease status, and machine learning were combined to predict cytomegalovirus infection status. A later analysis re-analyzed previously published TCR beta repertoires from 600 to 850 donors and added high-resolution HLA genotyping to study TCR occurrence patterns. In the later analysis, no new phenotypic data were used to find candidate immune exposures; instead, reliance was placed on TCR beta sequences and their occurrence across donors. An earlier analysis of some 500 of the donors applied high-throughput TCR beta sequencing to assess whether each TCR beta V gene segment acted as functional or pseudogenic. Alongside the repertoire data, information on donor age, sex, ethnicity and CMV serostatus was compiled. Genome-wide SNP genotypes for about 60% of the 666 donors were used in a later genetic analysis, which treated that subset as a discovery cohort. Every repertoire in the discovery cohort had been generated on one and the same sequencing platform. Both class I and class II loci were covered by HLA typing, at four-digit resolution. Typing coverage differed by locus: A, B, C, DRB1 and DQB1 were typed in roughly 620-630 donors, DQA1 in roughly 510, DPA1 in around 580, and DPB1 in approximately 450. Roughly five DR-DQ haplotypes were handled as single units for association and clustering, since linkage in the cohort was strong. On average, around 230,000 unique TCR beta nucleotide sequences were sequenced per donor among 398 genotyped donors of the cohort, with roughly 18% of those sequences being non-productive.

With respect to this clone: Its cognate antigen has yet to be identified. No clone much larger than this one lies a single base away; base qualities are absent.

Libraries were built with the immunoSEQ multiplex PCR assay. The multiplex PCR relied on a mix of 60 forward primers for TCR Vbeta segments and 13 reverse primers for TCR Jbeta segments. Amplification of the CDR3 region of rearranged TCR beta genes was performed with a multiplex PCR assay on genomic DNA. The amplified TCR beta libraries were sequenced on the Illumina HiSeq System as 87-base-pair reads. The authors processed their data as follows. A later analysis counted approximately 84 million unique TCR beta chains across the 640 or so repertoires, and 10 million to 12 million of these chains were shared by at least two donors. A nearest-neighbor algorithm error-corrected the raw reads and collapsed the reads into unique sequences, merging closely related sequences to remove PCR and sequencing errors. CDR3 sequences were aligned to IMGT reference sequences to assign V, D and J gene segments. For a sequence to be retained, a match of at least six nucleotides to both a V gene segment and a J gene segment was required. A rearrangement was called productive if the CDR3 had no stop codons and remained in frame with V and J, and every other rearrangement was called non-productive. CDR3 was defined according to IMGT convention as the region running from the second conserved V-encoded cysteine to the conserved J-encoded phenylalanine. The earlier analysis of 550 to 650 of the donors excluded any sequence lacking an unambiguous match to a single V gene segment. In an earlier analysis of approximately 590 of the donors, V segments were called functional above 56.7% productive rearrangements and were called segregating when the between-donor standard deviation exceeded 5%. A statistical classification framework was built to diagnose cytomegalovirus status from the catalog of TCR beta chain sequences. V and J gene assignment, in a later analysis, came from comparing TCR nucleotide sequences with IMGT/GENE-DB human TR gene sequences. A later analysis assigned CDR3 sequences and most-parsimonious VDJ recombination scenarios with the TCRdist pipeline. A later analysis defined each TCR beta chain by its CDR3 amino acid sequence plus V-gene family, and excluded reads lacking a unique V-gene family. In a later analysis, a few hundred highly shared, low-generation-probability nucleotide sequences were removed to address suspected cross-contamination and a sequencing artifact. In a later analysis, a clonal expansion index was calculated for each public chain from normalized within-repertoire ranks of inferred template counts. In a later analysis, generation probabilities were computed using a VDJ recombination model fitted to out-of-frame rearrangements, and the results were checked against IGoR. In a later analysis, TCR-TCR, TCR-HLA and TCR-CMV co-occurrence was scored with hypergeometric tests, and a repertoire-size bias correction was applied to TCR pairs. A later analysis estimated false discovery rates by permuting HLA or CMV assignments 20 times. In a later analysis, co-occurring TCRs were grouped using DBSCAN, with TCRdist sequence similarity added in when clustering inside HLA-allele-positive subsets. Co-occurrence clustering excluded repertoires with fewer than 30,000 or more than 120,000 public chains, plus five with anomalous nucleotide sharing. TCRdb took this table from immuneACCESS and kept in-frame rearrangements with V and J called. Such tables lack part of the clones; where checked against another copy, unresolved V genes explain under half of the gap, and the rest is unexplained. The DNA gave D and trimming, while V, J and clone size come from that table. Counted in this sample were roughly 170,000 clones; more than 80% of them appeared once. Together, the top ten hold roughly 5% of the sample.

What the authors observed across the whole study: Some IMGT-functional V segments, including TRBV6-2 and TRBV6-3, could not be told apart with the 87-base-pair reads, so those segments were excluded. A further reported finding was that TCR beta sequences accurately predicted the HLA-A and HLA-B alleles for most subjects in the first cohort. Presence/absence analyses assumed roughly uniform sequencing depth across donors, an assumption that may not hold. Correlated functional status among segregating V segments might be attributable to linkage disequilibrium, but an unknown experimental factor could not be ruled out. Approximately 16 rarely observed V segments, including chromosome 9 orphons, were excluded from the earlier analysis of several hundred of the donors because counts were too low. A cluster of highly shared sequence variants was judged likely to represent a technical artifact of the sequencing pipeline. The authors suggested that the approach could potentially be extended to other disease states and immunological phenotypes. Compared with the approximately 720-donor mean, donors in an Asian-associated ancestry cluster had fewer N-insertions in productive TCRs, according to a later genetic analysis. A few of the identified cytomegalovirus-associated TCR beta chains were confirmed in vitro to be specific for cytomegalovirus antigens. According to a later analysis, TCR association rates differed among HLA loci, with DRB1 alleles showing the most associated TCRs and HLA-C alleles showing the fewest. A later genetic analysis associated a missense DCLRE1C variant with V-gene and J-gene trimming of TCR beta chains, and an independent cohort replicated the association. Most TCR sequences were seen in very few donors, while some public TCRs were found in many individuals. Strong co-occurrence of HLA alleles, especially DR and DQ, made assigning TCR associations to individual alleles difficult. According to a later analysis, most CMV-associated TCR beta chains appeared to be HLA-restricted, and the HLA associations seemed to be driven largely by CMV exposure. Specific HLA alleles were associated with 15,000 to 20,000 TCR beta sequences at a false discovery rate of 0.05 in a later analysis. A total of about 150 TCR beta chains were listed by the study as associated with cytomegalovirus. Because HLA typing was missing for some donors at each locus, association tests included only the typed subset. The classifier was reported to diagnose cytomegalovirus status with high specificity and sensitivity in both the original and validation cohorts. Compared with equally common non-associated chains, HLA-associated TCR beta chains in a later analysis were more clonally expanded and had lower generation probabilities. The cohort was sequenced for TCR beta chains only, and without alpha or paired-chain data the features that could be detected were limited. In an earlier analysis of around 600 of the donors, most TCR beta V segments were observed in productive rearrangements about 87% or about 30% of the time, broadly matching IMGT annotations. In a later analysis, several top co-occurrence clusters were reported to appear linked to parvovirus B19, influenza, CMV and Epstein-Barr virus. Immune exposure information for the cohort was limited to CMV serostatus.

The cohort comprised fewer than 700 healthy bone marrow donors. At the time of sampling, all cohort members were nominally healthy, though unrecorded immune exposures were likely present. The donor tested CMV seronegative, placing the donor among the 350 to 400 seronegative members of the cohort. A peripheral blood sample was provided by each donor, and peripheral blood mononuclear cells were used for TCR beta sequencing. Genomic DNA extraction from the blood cell samples was performed with the Qiagen DNeasy Blood Extraction Kit. Via the germline V gene, CDR1 is MNHNS and CDR2 SASEGT. Cut back by 6 bases and 0 bases, the V and J ends lie 6 bases apart. CDR3 length: 12 amino acids, cysteine to phenylalanine. Only CDR3 DNA remains: 36 bases, in frame from the first base.

Sequencing input: PBMCs. Recombination connected TRBV6-1 to TRBJ2-7, with the identity of the D gene unclear. The sequence derives from a man between 18 and 35 years old in good health and CMV-seronegative. CDR3 reads: CASSLNSYEQYF. The bases are TGTGCCAGCAGCTTAAACTCCTACGAGCAGTACTTC.